One and the same sample provided the 18 T cell receptor beta chains below, sequenced in a study of T cells in Graves' hyperthyroidism and ophthalmopathy. RNA transcripts gave rise to amplified TCR beta CDR3 regions. An initial round of RT-PCR targeting the TCR CDR3 relied on the HTBI primer set. TCRdb reprocessed the multiplex PCR reads via MiXCR and lists one record per CDR3 protein. The sample carries about 290,000 distinct CDR3 sequences, 13% recorded once. Sequenced sample: blood. The origin of the receptors is a woman aged 25 to 39 with Graves' hyperthyroidism that later progressed to Graves' ophthalmopathy.

This clonotype was recorded at least ten times. This chain links TRBV30 with TRBJ2-3; D gene uncertain. CDR3 length: 14 residues. The V end lost 0 bases, the J end lost 5 bases, and 12 bases lay between the germline ends. Germline V gene lookup returns CDR1 GTSNPN and CDR2 SVGIG (reference sequence). DNA for the CDR3: TGTGCCTGGAGTGTAGGTTCGCTGGGAGATACGCAGTATTTT. It codes for CAWSVGSLGDTQYF.

This clonotype showed up many times. The V and J genes are TRBV18 and TRBJ2-1, with 8 bases fitting TRBD2. The V segment lost 3 bases and the J segment 6 bases; nucleotides outside the gene matches: 1. This CDR3 comprises 13 residues. Germline-derived CDR1 and CDR2 are KGHSH and LQKENI. CDR3 residues: CASSPGLVNEQFF. In nucleotides, the CDR3 is TGTGCCAGCTCACCGGGACTAGTCAATGAGCAGTTCTTC. Together with reference TRBV18 and TRBJ2-1, the CDR3 gives the full variable domain: NAGVMQNPRHLVRRRGQEARLRCSPMKGHSHVYWYRQLPEEGLKFMVYLQKENIIDESGMPKERFSAEFPKEGPSILRIQQVVRGDSAAYFCASSPGLVNEQFFGPGTRLTVL.

This clonotype showed up many times. The gene calls are TRBV7-2 and TRBJ2-1, with a tentative D call TRBD2 (5 bases). Deletions cut 5 bases from V and 4 bases from J, with 15 bases between. CDR1 and CDR2 (germline): SGHTA, FQGNSA. This CDR3 has 15 amino acids. The CDR3 DNA reads as TGTGCCAGCAGCGAACTCCCAGGCGGGTACAATGAGCAGTTCTTC. Translating gives CASSELPGGYNEQFF.

In its sample, this clonotype was seen many times. This chain joins TRBV15 and TRBJ2-5, with unresolved D. Trimming removed 1 base from V and 2 bases from J, with 8 bases in between. The CDR3 length is 14 residues. The germline V gene encodes CDR1 LNHNV and CDR2 YYDKDF (reference sequence). The CDR3 protein is CATSRAAQQETQYF. In DNA, the CDR3 is TGTGCCACCAGCAGAGCAGCTCAACAAGAGACCCAGTACTTC.

The sample holds many counts of this clonotype. The chain has TRBV7-2 and TRBJ2-7; a weak D match, TRBD2 (5 bases). The germline V gene has CDR1 SGHTA and CDR2 FQGNSA. The V and J ends lost 5 bases and 7 bases respectively, with 15 bases between them. This CDR3 region has 13 residues. The CDR3 DNA reads as TGTGCCAGCAGCCGAGGGTTAGGTAGGGAGCAGTACTTC. As protein: CASSRGLGREQYF.

This clonotype has at least ten counts. V and J are TRBV2 and TRBJ1-1, with TRBD1 matching 11 bases. With 5 bases clipped from V and 10 bases from J, the junction kept 15 bases outside the gene matches. CDR3 length: 16 amino acids. Germline CDR1 and CDR2: SNHLY and FYNNEI. The CDR3 region is CASSPRWTGGGRGAFF. The CDR3 DNA sequence: TGTGCCAGCAGTCCACGTTGGACAGGGGGCGGGAGGGGAGCTTTCTTT.

This clonotype was observed at least ten times. This rearrangement joins TRBV2 to TRBJ1-5; maybe TRBD1 (6 bases). The CDR3 is made up of 12 amino acids. CDR1 is SNHLY and CDR2 is FYNNEI in the germline V gene. V was trimmed by 8 bases and J by 3 bases, leaving 8 bases between them. CDR3 nucleotides: TGTGCCAGCCAGGGGCACAATCAGCCCCAGCATTTT. Protein sequence: CASQGHNQPQHF. The full variable domain, in which reference TRBV2 and TRBJ1-5 provide the parts outside the CDR3, is EPEVTQTPSHQVTQMGQEVILRCVPISNHLYFYWYRQILGQKVEFLVSFYNNEISEKSEIFDDQFSVERPDGSNFTLKIRSTKLEDSAMYFCASQGHNQPQHFGDGTRLSIL.

Many counts were recorded for this clonotype. The V and J genes are TRBV27 and TRBJ2-1; D is ambiguous. Germline V gene sequence: CDR1 MNHEY, CDR2 SMNVEV (reference sequence). The V end lost 5 bases, the J end lost 0 bases, and 8 bases lay between the germline ends. This CDR3 comprises 14 residues. The CDR3 DNA is TGTGCCAGCAGTGTGACTCTCTCCTACAATGAGCAGTTCTTC. Its protein product is CASSVTLSYNEQFF.

This clonotype was seen repeatedly, ten times or more. J is TRBJ2-7 and V is TRBV7-2; the match to TRBD2 covers 10 bases. This CDR3 comprises 16 residues. Germline V gene sequence: CDR1 SGHTA, CDR2 FQGNSA. The ends lost 0 bases at V and 3 bases at J; junction bases unmatched: 5. In DNA, the CDR3 is TGTGCCAGCAGCTTAGCGAGGGCTAGCGGGAGCTACGAGCAGTACTTC. As protein: CASSLARASGSYEQYF. Full variable domain (missing parts from reference TRBV7-2 and TRBJ2-7): GAGVSQSPSNKVTEKGKDVELRCDPISGHTALYWYRQSLGQGLEFLIYFQGNSAPDKSGLPSDRFSAERTGGSVSTLTIQRTQQEDSAVYLCASSLARASGSYEQYFGPGTRLTVT.

The V call is TRBV5-8, the J call TRBJ2-7; D is uncertain. V was clipped by 1 base and J by 4 bases, with 18 bases between them. The CDR3 is 16 residues long. The V gene's germline CDR1 is SGHTS and CDR2 YDEGEE. Written as DNA, the CDR3 is TGTGCCAGCAGCTTGTCCCCCGGAAGGAGTACGTACGAGCAGTACTTC. Its translation: CASSLSPGRSTYEQYF.

This clonotype appeared many times. The rearrangement joins TRBV6-1 to TRBJ2-2; the D is unclear. Germline CDR1 MNHNS, CDR2 SASEGT. The ends were cut back, 5 bases at V and 4 bases at J, with 8 bases in the middle. The CDR3 is 13 residues long. The CDR3 bases are TGTGCCAGCAGTTATCCGGTCACCGGGGAGCTGTTTTTT. It yields the protein CASSYPVTGELFF.

The genes are TRBV15 and TRBJ2-5, with 8 bases aligning to TRBD1. The junction had 10 bases not matched to a gene; V was cut back by 5 bases and J by 2 bases. In germline, CDR1 is LNHNV, CDR2 YYDKDF (reference sequence). The CDR3 runs 16 residues. The CDR3 protein is CATSFGQGRGQETQYF. CDR3 bases: TGTGCCACCAGCTTTGGACAGGGAAGGGGGCAAGAGACCCAGTACTTC.

V usage is TRBV5-4 and J usage is TRBJ2-2; 7 bases map to TRBD2. This CDR3 spans 17 amino acids. The junction had 14 bases not matched to a gene; V was cut back by 0 bases and J by 9 bases. From germline, CDR1 is SGHNT and CDR2 YYREEE (reference sequence). The CDR3 reads CASSLGGGVSTLRELFF. The CDR3 DNA reads as TGTGCCAGCAGCTTGGGGGGGGGGGTATCTACCCTCCGGGAGCTGTTTTTT.

This clonotype appeared many times. The V and J genes are TRBV5-1 and TRBJ2-1; 11 bases line up with TRBD2. Unmatched junction bases numbered 3, after V lost 3 bases and J lost 4 bases. Germline-derived CDR1 and CDR2 are SGHRS and YFSETQ. CDR3 length: 15 residues. The CDR3 DNA sequence: TGCGCCAGCAGCTCGACTAGCGGGGCATACAATGAGCAGTTCTTC. This sequence encodes CASSSTSGAYNEQFF.

Ten or more counts support this clonotype. The CDR3 DNA reads as TGTGCCAGCTCCTTTAGTGGGGCCTCTGAGCAGTTCTTC. Translation gives CASSFSGASEQFF. The chain couples TRBV11-2 to TRBJ2-1; possibly TRBD1 for D (5 bases). This CDR3 is 13 amino acids long. V was shortened by 8 bases and J by 9 bases, with 17 bases between the two germline ends. Per the germline V gene, CDR1 is SGHAT and CDR2 is FQNNGV.

The chain has TRBV5-6 and TRBJ1-2, with D perhaps matching TRBD1 (6 bases). Between the trimmed V and J ends, which lost 0 bases and 4 bases, there was a span of 16 bases. The CDR3 totals 16 residues. CDR1 is SGHDT, CDR2 YYEEEE, per germline. The CDR3 sequence is CASSLAGRDNSYGYTF. CDR3 nucleotides: TGTGCCAGCAGCTTGGCCGGGCGGGACAACTCCTATGGCTACACCTTC.

This clonotype was picked up many times. The J gene is TRBJ1-4, the V gene TRBV7-2, with D hard to call. Per germline, CDR1 SGHTA and CDR2 FQGNSA. V shed 2 bases and J shed 5 bases, with 6 bases lying between them. This CDR3 contains 13 residues. CDR3 bases: TGTGCCAGCAGCTTATGGAGGAATGAAAAACTGTTTTTT. It yields the protein CASSLWRNEKLFF.

This clonotype has at least ten counts. This chain links TRBV5-1 with TRBJ1-2; D is unclear. The CDR3 extends over 15 amino acids. Between the trimmed V and J ends, which lost 4 bases and 6 bases, there was a span of 19 bases. Germline V gives CDR1 SGHRS, CDR2 YFSETQ. Here the CDR3 DNA reads TGCGCCAGCAGCCCCTATATAGCAGAGTTGAATGGCTACACCTTC. Protein sequence: CASSPYIAELNGYTF.